Listed below are T cell receptor beta chains from one sample, sequenced in a study of response to subunit inactivated influenza vaccine. From the RT-PCR reads, TCRdb called clonotypes with MiXCR, one entry per CDR3 protein. The sample lists a few hundred thousand distinct CDR3 sequences, approximately 23% occurring once. This specimen consisted of PBMCs from blood, obtained 21 months after vaccination. These receptors were collected from a man aged 45 to 75 who received an inactivated influenza vaccine. CDR3s include the opening cysteine and the closing phenylalanine or tryptophan. A D gene is named only where the DNA matches it firmly. Part of the rows lack a size; the others show once, few, many or a class for expanded clones.

D: .; J: TRBJ2-7; V: TRBV27; size: .; CDR3: CASRYSSSPYEQYF; DNA: TGTGCCAGCAGATATAGTAGTTCTCCCTACGAGCAGTACTTC
D: .; J: TRBJ2-7; V: TRBV11-2; size: few; CDR3: CASHNGEEQYF; DNA: TGTGCCAGCCACAACGGGGAGGAGCAGTACTTC
D: .; J: TRBJ2-1; V: TRBV10-1; size: .; CDR3: CASAPRPGYEQFF; DNA: TGCGCCAGCGCCCCCCGGCCGGGCTACGAGCAGTTCTTC
D: TRBD2; J: TRBJ2-5; V: TRBV4-1; size: .; CDR3: CASSGAGVLEETQYF; DNA: TGCGCCAGCAGCGGAGCGGGAGTTTTGGAAGAGACCCAGTACTTC
D: TRBD1; J: TRBJ2-3; V: TRBV2; size: .; CDR3: CASSDNRGQGTDTQYF; DNA: TGTGCCAGCAGTGATAATCGGGGACAGGGCACAGATACGCAGTATTTT
D: TRBD2; J: TRBJ2-1; V: TRBV18; size: .; CDR3: CASSLSGRNNNEQFF; DNA: TGTGCCAGCTCTCTTAGCGGGCGGAATAACAATGAGCAGTTCTTC
D: .; J: TRBJ1-1; V: TRBV24-1; size: few; CDR3: CATSDVGGTEAFF; DNA: TGTGCCACCAGTGATGTCGGAGGAACTGAAGCTTTCTTT
D: .; J: TRBJ1-1; V: TRBV7-9; size: .; CDR3: CASSLGWDTEAFF; DNA: TGTGCCAGCAGCTTAGGGTGGGACACTGAAGCTTTCTTT
D: .; J: TRBJ1-2; V: TRBV28; size: .; CDR3: CASSFLLGAGYTF; DNA: TGTGCCAGCAGTTTCTTATTGGGGGCCGGCTACACCTTC
D: TRBD2; J: TRBJ2-5; V: TRBV12-3/TRBV12-4; size: few; CDR3: CASSLARGEQETQYF; DNA: TGTGCCAGCAGTTTAGCGCGGGGGGAACAAGAGACCCAGTACTTC
D: .; J: TRBJ1-6; V: TRBV12-3/TRBV12-4; size: few; CDR3: CATWGGPPLHF; DNA: TGTGCCACTTGGGGGGGACCACCCCTCCACTTT
D: .; J: TRBJ2-7; V: TRBV7-9; size: .; CDR3: CASSSWNSLSYEQYF; DNA: TGTGCCAGCAGCTCATGGAACAGTCTCTCTTACGAGCAGTACTTC
D: TRBD2; J: TRBJ2-4; V: TRBV20-1; size: many; CDR3: CSARVSGSGAKNIQYF; DNA: TGCAGTGCTAGGGTTAGCGGGAGCGGAGCCAAAAACATTCAGTACTTC
D: .; J: TRBJ1-2; V: TRBV7-8; size: few; CDR3: CASSLSLGTGYTF; DNA: TGTGCCAGCAGCTTATCCCTAGGAACTGGCTACACCTTC
D: .; J: TRBJ2-7; V: TRBV20-1; size: .; CDR3: CSARTDTYEQYF; DNA: TGCAGTGCTAGGACAGACACCTACGAGCAGTACTTC
D: .; J: TRBJ2-7; V: TRBV7-2; size: once; CDR3: CASSLRGARDPYEQYF; DNA: TGTGCCAGCAGCTTGAGGGGGGCGAGGGACCCCTACGAGCAGTACTTC
D: .; J: TRBJ2-5; V: TRBV5-1; size: .; CDR3: CASSLDLARPQETQYF; DNA: TGCGCCAGCAGCTTGGATCTGGCCAGGCCCCAAGAGACCCAGTACTTC
D: .; J: TRBJ1-5; V: TRBV28; size: .; CDR3: CASSPISASNQPQHF; DNA: TGTGCCAGCAGCCCTATAAGTGCTAGCAATCAGCCCCAGCATTTT
D: .; J: TRBJ1-2; V: TRBV13; size: few; CDR3: CASSLGARGYGYTF; DNA: TGTGCCAGCAGCTTAGGCGCCAGGGGCTATGGCTACACCTTC
D: TRBD2; J: TRBJ2-7; V: TRBV29-1; size: .; CDR3: CSVSLAGAPEPYF; DNA: TGCAGCGTGTCACTAGCGGGAGCTCCCGAGCCGTACTTC
D: .; J: TRBJ2-7; V: TRBV21-1; size: .; CDR3: CASSKGLGRERQYF; DNA: TGTGCCAGCAGCAAAGGCTTGGGTAGGGAACGGCAGTACTTC
D: TRBD2; J: TRBJ2-7; V: TRBV20-1; size: many; CDR3: CSARALAGGAYEQYF; DNA: TGCAGTGCTAGAGCTTTAGCGGGAGGTGCTTACGAGCAGTACTTC
D: .; J: TRBJ2-3; V: TRBV29-1; size: .; CDR3: CSVAQAGAIGDTQYF; DNA: TGCAGCGTTGCCCAGGCAGGGGCCATTGGAGATACGCAGTATTTT
D: .; J: TRBJ1-1; V: TRBV6-1; size: few; CDR3: CASSHRVPTGRDLNTEAFF; DNA: TGTGCCAGCAGCCACCGGGTCCCTACAGGCCGCGACTTGAACACTGAAGCTTTCTTT
D: TRBD1; J: TRBJ1-1; V: TRBV7-8; size: .; CDR3: CASSLVTGGGWRDTEAFF; DNA: TGTGCCAGCAGCTTAGTTACAGGGGGCGGATGGAGGGACACTGAAGCTTTCTTT
D: TRBD1; J: TRBJ2-5; V: TRBV6-5; size: .; CDR3: CASSLNRDRRETQYF; DNA: TGTGCCAGCAGTTTAAACCGGGACAGACGGGAGACCCAGTACTTC
D: TRBD2; J: TRBJ2-7; V: TRBV7-2; size: few; CDR3: CASSFRLAESYEQYF; DNA: TGTGCCAGCAGCTTTCGACTAGCGGAATCCTACGAGCAGTACTTC
D: .; J: TRBJ1-2; V: TRBV5-1; size: many; CDR3: CASSLNWGNYGYTF; DNA: TGCGCCAGCAGCCTTAACTGGGGGAACTATGGCTACACCTTC
D: .; J: TRBJ1-6; V: TRBV6-5; size: few; CDR3: CASSYSKQPRRSPLHF; DNA: TGTGCCAGCAGTTACTCGAAACAACCGCGTCGTTCACCCCTCCACTTT
D: TRBD2; J: TRBJ2-3; V: TRBV6-1; size: .; CDR3: CASTEWGLEDTQYF; DNA: TGTGCCAGCACAGAATGGGGACTAGAGGATACGCAGTATTTT
D: .; J: TRBJ2-7; V: TRBV28; size: few; CDR3: CATQDLSAEYF; DNA: TGTGCCACTCAGGACCTGAGCGCTGAGTACTTC
D: .; J: TRBJ2-1; V: TRBV7-9; size: .; CDR3: CASSSSSVNEQFF; DNA: TGTGCCAGCAGCTCCTCTTCGGTCAATGAGCAGTTCTTC
D: .; J: TRBJ1-2; V: TRBV6-5; size: .; CDR3: CASSLPGTEGYTF; DNA: TGTGCCAGCAGTTTACCCGGGACTGAAGGCTACACCTTC
D: .; J: TRBJ2-1; V: TRBV6-5; size: few; CDR3: CASSFGVYNEQFF; DNA: TGTGCCAGCAGTTTTGGTGTTTACAATGAGCAGTTCTTC
D: .; J: TRBJ2-1; V: TRBV7-9; size: few; CDR3: CASSLPTSSSYNEQFF; DNA: TGTGCCAGCAGCTTACCCACTAGTTCCTCCTACAATGAGCAGTTCTTC
D: TRBD2; J: TRBJ2-7; V: TRBV10-2; size: .; CDR3: CASRRRGGISSYEQYF; DNA: TGCGCCAGCAGGCGGAGGGGAGGGATAAGCTCCTACGAGCAGTACTTC
D: .; J: TRBJ1-5; V: TRBV28; size: .; CDR3: CASREQENQPQHF; DNA: TGTGCCAGCAGGGAACAGGAAAATCAGCCCCAGCATTTT
D: .; J: TRBJ2-1; V: TRBV5-1; size: .; CDR3: CASSGPAIDEQFF; DNA: TGCGCCAGCAGCGGACCCGCGATAGATGAGCAGTTCTTC
D: .; J: TRBJ2-2; V: TRBV9; size: few; CDR3: CASSVGVANTGELFF; DNA: TGTGCCAGCAGCGTAGGAGTTGCGAACACCGGGGAGCTGTTTTTT
D: TRBD2; J: TRBJ2-7; V: TRBV11-2; size: .; CDR3: CASSLKVAGLAGGRWSEQYF; DNA: TGTGCCAGCAGCCTAAAGGTGGCGGGACTAGCGGGGGGGCGGTGGTCCGAGCAGTACTTC
D: .; J: TRBJ1-1; V: TRBV12-3/TRBV12-4; size: many; CDR3: CASNTLGVNTEAFF; DNA: TGTGCCAGCAACACATTGGGCGTGAACACTGAAGCTTTCTTT
D: .; J: TRBJ2-7; V: TRBV28; size: few; CDR3: CASSPTLLLGYEQYF; DNA: TGTGCCAGCAGTCCCACACTATTACTAGGCTACGAGCAGTACTTC
D: .; J: TRBJ2-1; V: TRBV20-1; size: .; CDR3: CSATRQEYNEQFF; DNA: TGCAGTGCTACCCGACAGGAGTACAATGAGCAGTTCTTC
D: .; J: TRBJ2-7; V: TRBV28; size: .; CDR3: CASSLFEQYF; DNA: TGTGCCAGCAGTTTATTCGAGCAGTACTTC
D: .; J: TRBJ2-2; V: TRBV11-2; size: few; CDR3: CASTAVSTGELFF; DNA: TGTGCCAGCACCGCAGTTTCCACCGGGGAGCTGTTTTTT